The 10 T cell receptor beta chains given below trace back to one sample, sequenced in a study of cytomegalovirus exposure and HLA in healthy donors. The PCR was carried out with 60 Vbeta primers and 13 Jbeta primers. TCRdb's copy holds only in-frame clones and misses some; the assay was immunoSEQ multiplex PCR. This table has fewer than 80,000 clones, 65% to 80% appearing once. The sequenced material came from PBMCs. These TCRs come from a man younger than 40 in good health and CMV-seronegative.

This clone was seen more than once but under ten times. The CDR3 coding sequence is TGTGCCTGGCAACAGGGTGATACGCAGTATTTT. This codes for CAWQQGDTQYF. The rearrangement links TRBV30 to TRBJ2-3, with D perhaps TRBD1 (6 bases). The V end lost 5 bases, the J end lost 6 bases, and 9 bases lay between the germline ends. Germline assignment: CDR1 GTSNPN and CDR2 SVGIG (reference sequence). The CDR3 consists of 11 residues.

The chain has TRBV7-2 and TRBJ2-1; perhaps TRBD1 as D (6 bases). The CDR3 spans 16 residues. The V end lost 1 base, the J end lost 1 base, and 11 bases lay between the germline ends. Germline loops: CDR1 SGHTA, CDR2 FQGNSA. The CDR3 DNA sequence: TGTGCCAGCAGCTTAGACAGGGCCAGGTCCTACAATGAGCAGTTCTTC. It is translated as CASSLDRARSYNEQFF.

V is TRBV6-1 and J is TRBJ1-1; TRBD1 is a possible D gene (5 bases). Looked up from germline, CDR1 is MNHNS and CDR2 is SASEGT. Trimming removed 9 bases at V and 7 bases at J, with 21 bases between. CDR3 size: 14 residues. CDR3 protein: CASTREPRDFEAFF. The CDR3, as DNA: TGTGCCAGTACGCGGGAACCCAGGGACTTTGAAGCTTTCTTT.

With regard to this clone: The sample carries other DNA sequences with the same CDR3. The rearrangement links TRBV5-4 to TRBJ2-5; tentatively, D is TRBD2 (7 bases). V was trimmed by 2 bases and J by 5 bases, leaving 10 bases between them. The CDR3 runs to 13 residues. Germline CDR1 and CDR2: SGHNT and YYREEE (reference sequence). Written as DNA, the CDR3 is TGTGCCAGCAGCTTCAGGGGAGGGGAGACCCAGTACTTC. Its translation: CASSFRGGETQYF.

V gene TRBV4-3 combines with J gene TRBJ1-6, with D tentatively TRBD1 (6 bases). Trimming removed 3 bases at V and 7 bases at J, with 13 bases between. Per germline, CDR1 LGHNA and CDR2 YSLEER. The CDR3 has 15 residues. CDR3 protein: CASSQQGTGNSPLHF. The CDR3 bases are TGCGCCAGCAGCCAGCAGGGGACGGGGAATTCACCCCTCCACTTT.

This chain uses TRBV19 with TRBJ2-4, with TRBD1 identical over 7 bases. The junction had 5 bases not matched to a gene; V was cut back by 5 bases and J by 1 base. CDR3 length: 15 residues. Per germline, CDR1 LNHDA and CDR2 SQIVND (reference sequence). In DNA form, the CDR3 reads TGTGCCAGTAGTGTACAGGGGTGGGCCAAAAACATTCAGTACTTC. It specifies CASSVQGWAKNIQYF.

On this clone: The sample carries other DNA sequences with the same CDR3. V usage is TRBV5-6 and J usage is TRBJ2-7, with a tentative D call TRBD2 (5 bases). This CDR3 is built from 14 residues. Trimming pared 0 bases from V and 2 bases from J, leaving 9 bases between. Germline loops: CDR1 SGHDT, CDR2 YYEEEE. The CDR3 nucleotides read TGTGCCAGCAGCTTGGCGGGGTTGGCCTACGAGCAGTACTTC. It translates to CASSLAGLAYEQYF.

The sample holds a few counts of this clone. A junction boundary mismatches the germline segment, possibly from a read error. CDR3 nucleotide sequence: TGTGCTAGCAGCTTAGGCCCCGGGGGGGCGGGAGGTTTCCACGAGCAGTACTTC. This encodes CASSLGPGGAGGFHEQYF. The chain has TRBV7-7 and TRBJ2-7; 8 positions agree with TRBD2. This CDR3 region has 18 residues. Germline CDR1 is SSHAT and CDR2 is FNYEAQ (reference sequence). The full variable domain, with the rest looked up from reference TRBV7-7 and TRBJ2-7, is GAGVSQSPRYKVTKRGQDVTLRCDPISSHATLYWYQQALGQGPEFLTYFNYEAQPDKSGLPSDRFSAERPEGSISTLTIQRTEQRDSAMYRCASSLGPGGAGGFHEQYFGPGTRLTVT.

The V call is TRBV5-6, the J call TRBJ1-5; D is unresolved. The CDR3 sequence is 15 residues long. Germline values: CDR1 SGHDT, CDR2 YYEEEE. The V gene lost 4 bases and the J gene lost 3 bases, with 14 bases spanning the gap. CDR3 region: CASSRGWLPNQPQHF. In nucleotides, the CDR3 is TGTGCCAGCAGCCGCGGATGGCTACCCAATCAGCCCCAGCATTTT.

This clone was counted a few times. The chain is built from TRBV6-4 and TRBJ2-2; possible D gene TRBD1, 5 bases. Germline assignment: CDR1 MRHNA and CDR2 SNTAGT. The CDR3 length is 13 residues. Between the trimmed V and J ends, which lost 0 bases and 6 bases, there was a span of 5 bases. CDR3 DNA: TGTGCCAGCAGTGACTCACAGGCCGGGGAGCTGTTTTTT. Its translation is CASSDSQAGELFF.